The clone carrying this TCR beta chain was seen only a few times. The data were taken from a study of response to subunit inactivated influenza vaccine. TCRdb fed the RT-PCR reads into MiXCR, producing one record per CDR3 protein. Of more than 700,000 distinct CDR3 sequences listed, 21% are singletons. The J segment lost 1 base and the V segment lost 6 bases, leaving 8 bases of the junction unmatched. The CDR3 is made up of 16 amino acids. From germline, CDR1 is LNHDA and CDR2 SQIVND (reference sequence). The chain combines TRBV19 with TRBJ2-3; TRBD2 matches 9 bases. This clonotype was sampled from a man aged 50-60 years who received an inactivated influenza vaccine. The sample was PBMCs from blood, taken 4 to 6 days after vaccination. In DNA, the CDR3 is TGTGCCAGTAGGTTGGCGGGGGGGCATGGCACAGATACGCAGTATTTT. Protein sequence: CASRLAGGHGTDTQYF. The full variable domain, its missing parts supplied by reference TRBV19 and TRBJ2-3, is DGGITQSPKYLFRKEGQNVTLSCEQNLNHDAMYWYRQDPGQGLRLIYYSQIVNDFQKGDIAEGYSVSREKKESFPLTVTSAQKNPTAFYLCASRLAGGHGTDTQYFGPGTRLTVL.